The 8 T cell receptor beta chains given below trace back to one sample, sequenced in a study of cytomegalovirus exposure and HLA in healthy donors. The primer mix had 60 Vbeta and 13 Jbeta primers. Sequenced by immunoSEQ multiplex PCR; TCRdb stores in-frame clones only, minus some. The table has approximately 72,000 clones, roughly 86% seen once. The sample was PBMCs. The source is a man aged 18-30 years in good health and CMV-seronegative.

The chain carries TRBV2 and TRBJ2-3; 9 nucleotides match TRBD1. The V and J ends lost 8 bases and 1 base, in that order; junction bases with no gene match: 7. CDR1 is SNHLY, CDR2 FYNNEI, per germline. This CDR3 spans 15 amino acids. The CDR3 here is CASGHRGLGTDTQYF. The DNA for the CDR3 is TGTGCCAGCGGTCACAGGGGGCTCGGCACAGATACGCAGTATTTT.

The V and J genes are TRBV6-1 and TRBJ2-1; the match to TRBD2 covers 9 bases. This CDR3 has 17 residues. The germline CDR1 and CDR2 sequences are MNHNS and SASEGT. The ends lost 1 base at V and 0 bases at J; junction bases unmatched: 4. This CDR3 is CASSEVAGGSSYNEQFF. The CDR3 DNA reads TGTGCCAGCAGTGAAGTTGCGGGAGGGAGCTCCTACAATGAGCAGTTCTTC.

The chain has TRBV9 and TRBJ2-3; 9 positions match TRBD2. V was pared by 2 bases and J by 2 bases, with 3 bases of the junction left unmatched. The CDR3 loop spans 15 amino acids. Germline CDR1 reads SGDLS; CDR2 reads YYNGEE. CDR3 nucleotides: TGTGCCAGCAGCGTCGTAGCGGGAGTCACAGATACGCAGTATTTT. This encodes CASSVVAGVTDTQYF.

CDR3 sequence: CASSQDIPELGMKGYEQYF. The CDR3 DNA reads TGTGCCAGCAGCCAAGATATACCAGAGCTCGGGATGAAGGGCTACGAGCAGTACTTC. This chain joins TRBV4-2 and TRBJ2-7; possible D gene TRBD2, 5 bases. In germline, CDR1 is LGHNA, CDR2 YNFKEQ. There are 19 residues in the CDR3. V lost 0 bases to trimming and J lost 3 bases, with 24 bases between them.

The V gene is TRBV11-1, the J gene TRBJ2-5; TRBD2 matches at 10 bases. Germline assignment: CDR1 SGHAT and CDR2 FQDESV (reference sequence). Trimming cost V 5 bases and J 7 bases; bases outside gene matches: 7. CDR3 length: 14 amino acids. The CDR3 DNA follows: TGTGCCAGCAGCCAAGCGGGAGGGCCGGGGACCCAGTACTTC. It is translated as CASSQAGGPGTQYF.

The chain joins TRBV5-1 to TRBJ2-3; possibly TRBD2 for D (6 bases). The CDR3 covers 15 residues. V was shortened by 4 bases and J by 4 bases, with 16 bases between the two germline ends. Germline CDR1 is SGHRS and CDR2 is YFSETQ. The CDR3: CASSPRGGEPDTQYF. DNA for the CDR3: TGCGCCAGCAGCCCTCGGGGCGGGGAACCAGATACGCAGTATTTT.

This chain uses TRBV7-9 with TRBJ1-6, with D perhaps TRBD1 (6 bases). Germline CDR1 reads SEHNR; CDR2 reads FQNEAQ (reference sequence). The CDR3 is 14 amino acids. V shed 0 bases and J shed 6 bases, with 6 bases lying between them. CDR3 bases: TGTGCCAGCAGCTTAGCGGACAGTAATTCACCCCTCCACTTT. It specifies CASSLADSNSPLHF.

This rearrangement joins TRBV28 to TRBJ1-4; 7 positions match TRBD1. Germline assignment: CDR1 MDHEN and CDR2 SYDVKM. This CDR3 contains 13 residues. V shed 6 bases and J 7 bases; nucleotides not matched to a gene: 5. The CDR3 is CASRLTGSEKLFF. DNA for the CDR3: TGTGCCAGCAGACTGACAGGGAGTGAAAAACTGTTTTTT.